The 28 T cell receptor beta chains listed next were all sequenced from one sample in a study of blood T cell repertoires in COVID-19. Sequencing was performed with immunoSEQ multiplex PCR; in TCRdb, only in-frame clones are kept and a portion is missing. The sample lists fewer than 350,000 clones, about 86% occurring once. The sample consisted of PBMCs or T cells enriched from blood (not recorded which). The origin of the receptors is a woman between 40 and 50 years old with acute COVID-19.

This CDR3 is CASSLDLRDRAYNEQFF. As DNA, the CDR3 is TGTGCCAGCAGCTTAGACCTCCGGGACAGGGCCTACAATGAGCAGTTCTTC. The rearrangement links TRBV11-2 to TRBJ2-1; 9 bases align to TRBD1. CDR1 SGHAT and CDR2 FQNNGV come from the germline V gene. The CDR3 has 17 residues. V lost 0 bases to trimming and J lost 2 bases; unmatched junction nucleotides: 5.

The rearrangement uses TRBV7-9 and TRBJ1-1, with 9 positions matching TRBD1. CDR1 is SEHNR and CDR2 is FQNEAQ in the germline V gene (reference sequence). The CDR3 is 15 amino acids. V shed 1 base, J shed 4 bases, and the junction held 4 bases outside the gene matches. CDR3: CASSLVGQGLTEAFF. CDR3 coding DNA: TGTGCCAGCAGCTTAGTGGGACAGGGACTCACTGAAGCTTTCTTT.

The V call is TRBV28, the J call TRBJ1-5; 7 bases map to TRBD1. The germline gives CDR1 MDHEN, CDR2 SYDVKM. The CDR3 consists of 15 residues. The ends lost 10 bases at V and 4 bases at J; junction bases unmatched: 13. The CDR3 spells CAIMSGQDPNQPQHF. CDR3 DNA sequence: TGTGCCATCATGTCCGGACAGGACCCGAATCAGCCCCAGCATTTT.

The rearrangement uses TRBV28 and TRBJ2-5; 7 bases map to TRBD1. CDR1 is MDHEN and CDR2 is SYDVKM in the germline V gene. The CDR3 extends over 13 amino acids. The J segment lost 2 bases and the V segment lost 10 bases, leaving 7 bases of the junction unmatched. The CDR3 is CATTTGAQETQYF. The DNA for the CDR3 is TGTGCCACAACAACAGGGGCACAAGAGACCCAGTACTTC. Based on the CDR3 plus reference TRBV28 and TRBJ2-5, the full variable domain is DVKVTQSSRYLVKRTGEKVFLECVQDMDHENMFWYRQDPGLGLRLIYFSYDVKMKEKGDIPEGYSVSREKKERFSLILESASTNQTSMYLCATTTGAQETQYFGPGTRLLVL.

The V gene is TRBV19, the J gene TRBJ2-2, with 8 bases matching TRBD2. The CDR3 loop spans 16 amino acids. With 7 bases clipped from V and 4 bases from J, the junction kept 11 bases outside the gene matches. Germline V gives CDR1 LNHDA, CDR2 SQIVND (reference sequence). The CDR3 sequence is CASTSARLAGTGELFF. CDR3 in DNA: TGTGCCAGTACCTCTGCGAGGCTAGCGGGCACCGGGGAGCTGTTTTTT. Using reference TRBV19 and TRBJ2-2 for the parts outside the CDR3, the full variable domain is DGGITQSPKYLFRKEGQNVTLSCEQNLNHDAMYWYRQDPGQGLRLIYYSQIVNDFQKGDIAEGYSVSREKKESFPLTVTSAQKNPTAFYLCASTSARLAGTGELFFGEGSRLTVL.

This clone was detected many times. CDR3 amino acids: CASSLSAGGSTDTQYF. The CDR3, as DNA: TGTGCCAGCAGCTTATCTGCGGGGGGGAGCACAGATACGCAGTATTTT. The rearrangement joins TRBV7-6 to TRBJ2-3; 9 bases match TRBD2. Germline CDR1 SGHVS, CDR2 FNYEAQ. The CDR3 consists of 16 residues. The junction had 3 bases not matched to a gene; V was cut back by 2 bases and J by 0 bases. The full variable domain, with the rest looked up from reference TRBV7-6 and TRBJ2-3, is GAGVSQSPRYKVTKRGQDVALRCDPISGHVSLYWYRQALGQGPEFLTYFNYEAQQDKSGLPNDRFSAERPEGSISTLTIQRTEQRDSAMYRCASSLSAGGSTDTQYFGPGTRLTVL.

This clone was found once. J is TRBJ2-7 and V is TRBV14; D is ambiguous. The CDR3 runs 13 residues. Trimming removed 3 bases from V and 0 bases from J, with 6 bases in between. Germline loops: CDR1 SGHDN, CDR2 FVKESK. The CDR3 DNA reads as TGTGCCAGCAGCCACCTGAGCTCCTACGAGCAGTACTTC. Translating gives CASSHLSSYEQYF.

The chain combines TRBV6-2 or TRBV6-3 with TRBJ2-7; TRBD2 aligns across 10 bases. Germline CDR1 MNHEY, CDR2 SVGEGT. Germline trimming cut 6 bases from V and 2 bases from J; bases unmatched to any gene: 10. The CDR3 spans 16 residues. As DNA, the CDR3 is TGTGCCAGCAGCCGCACCCAGCGGGGGGGTACCTACGAGCAGTACTTC. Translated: CASSRTQRGGTYEQYF.

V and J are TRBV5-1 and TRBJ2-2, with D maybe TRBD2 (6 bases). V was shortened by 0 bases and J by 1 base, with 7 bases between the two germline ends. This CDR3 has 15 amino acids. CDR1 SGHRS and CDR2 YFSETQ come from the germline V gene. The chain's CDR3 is CASSLVAENTGELFF. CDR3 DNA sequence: TGCGCCAGCAGCTTGGTAGCGGAGAACACCGGGGAGCTGTTTTTT.

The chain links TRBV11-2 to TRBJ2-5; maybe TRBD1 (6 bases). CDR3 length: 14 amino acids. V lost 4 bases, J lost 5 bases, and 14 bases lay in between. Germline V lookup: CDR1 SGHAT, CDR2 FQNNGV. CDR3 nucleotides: TGTGCCAGCAGCTCCTGGACAGCGACGGAGACCCAGTACTTC. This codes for CASSSWTATETQYF.

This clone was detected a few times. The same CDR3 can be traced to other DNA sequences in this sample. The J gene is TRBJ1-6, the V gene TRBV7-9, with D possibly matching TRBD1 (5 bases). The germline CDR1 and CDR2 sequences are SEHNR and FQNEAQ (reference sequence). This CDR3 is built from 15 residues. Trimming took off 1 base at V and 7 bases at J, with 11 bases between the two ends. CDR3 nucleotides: TGTGCCAGCAGCTTAGGGGGGGGTGGAAATTCACCCCTCCACTTT. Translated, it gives CASSLGGGGNSPLHF.

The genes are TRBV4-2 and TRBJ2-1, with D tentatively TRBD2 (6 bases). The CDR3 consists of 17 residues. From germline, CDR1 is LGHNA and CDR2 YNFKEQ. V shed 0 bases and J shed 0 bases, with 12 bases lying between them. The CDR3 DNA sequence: TGTGCCAGCAGCCAAGAGGAAACTAGCTTCTCCTACAATGAGCAGTTCTTC. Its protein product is CASSQEETSFSYNEQFF.

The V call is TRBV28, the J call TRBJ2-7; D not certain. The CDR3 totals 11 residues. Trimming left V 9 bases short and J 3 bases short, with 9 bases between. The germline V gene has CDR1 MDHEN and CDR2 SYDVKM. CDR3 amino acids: CASALGYEQYF. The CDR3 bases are TGTGCCAGTGCCCTAGGCTACGAGCAGTACTTC.

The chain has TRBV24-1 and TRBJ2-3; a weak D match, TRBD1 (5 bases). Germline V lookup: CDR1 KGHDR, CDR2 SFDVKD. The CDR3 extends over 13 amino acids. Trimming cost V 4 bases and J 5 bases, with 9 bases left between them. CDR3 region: CATSDPGIDTQYF. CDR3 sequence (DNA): TGTGCCACCAGTGACCCAGGGATAGATACGCAGTATTTT.

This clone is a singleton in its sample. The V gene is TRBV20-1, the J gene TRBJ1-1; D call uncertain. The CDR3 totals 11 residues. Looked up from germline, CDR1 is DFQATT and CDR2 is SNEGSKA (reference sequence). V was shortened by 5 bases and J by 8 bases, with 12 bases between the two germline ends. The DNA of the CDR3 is TGCAGTGCTGCCCGATTGGCCGAAGCTTTCTTT. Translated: CSAARLAEAFF.

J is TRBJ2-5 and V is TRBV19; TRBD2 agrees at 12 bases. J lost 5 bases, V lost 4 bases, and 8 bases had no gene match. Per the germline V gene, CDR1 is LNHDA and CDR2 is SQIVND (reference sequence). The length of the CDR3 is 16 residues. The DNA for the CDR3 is TGTGCCAGTAGTACCCCCCTAGCGGGAGGGTCGGAGACCCAGTACTTC. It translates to CASSTPLAGGSETQYF.

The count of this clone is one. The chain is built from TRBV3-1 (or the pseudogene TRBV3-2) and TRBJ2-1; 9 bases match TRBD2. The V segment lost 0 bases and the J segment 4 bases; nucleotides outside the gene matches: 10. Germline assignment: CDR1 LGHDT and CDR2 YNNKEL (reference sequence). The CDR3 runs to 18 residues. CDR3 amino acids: CASSQEGLAIKKYNEQFF. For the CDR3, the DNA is TGTGCCAGCAGCCAAGAGGGACTAGCCATAAAAAAATACAATGAGCAGTTCTTC.

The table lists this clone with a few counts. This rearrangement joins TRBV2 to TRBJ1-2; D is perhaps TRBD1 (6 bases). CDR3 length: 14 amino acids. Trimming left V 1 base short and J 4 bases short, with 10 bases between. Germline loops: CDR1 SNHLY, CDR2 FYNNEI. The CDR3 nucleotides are TGTGCCAGCAGTGAAGACGGACAGATCTATGGCTACACCTTC. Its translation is CASSEDGQIYGYTF.

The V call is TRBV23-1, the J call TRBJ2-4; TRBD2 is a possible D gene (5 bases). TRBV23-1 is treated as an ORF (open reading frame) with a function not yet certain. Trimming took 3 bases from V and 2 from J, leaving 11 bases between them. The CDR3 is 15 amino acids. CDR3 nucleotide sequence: TGCGCCAGCAGTCAGGCCACTAGATCCAAAAACATTCAGTACTTC. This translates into CASSQATRSKNIQYF.

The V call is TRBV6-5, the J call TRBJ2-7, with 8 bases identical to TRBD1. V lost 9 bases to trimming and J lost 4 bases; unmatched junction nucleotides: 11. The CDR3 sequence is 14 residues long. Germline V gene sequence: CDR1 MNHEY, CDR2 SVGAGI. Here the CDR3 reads CASYLTGARYEQYF. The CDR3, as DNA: TGTGCCAGTTACTTGACAGGGGCGAGGTACGAGCAGTACTTC.

CDR3 nucleotide sequence: TGTGCCAGCAGTTTGGGGGGGGCTCTGGATGAAAAACTGTTTTTT. As protein: CASSLGGALDEKLFF. The chain links TRBV2 to TRBJ1-4; a possible D gene is TRBD1 (6 bases). CDR3 length: 15 amino acids. Deletions cut 5 bases from V and 6 bases from J, with 16 bases between. CDR1 and CDR2 from the germline V gene are SNHLY and FYNNEI.

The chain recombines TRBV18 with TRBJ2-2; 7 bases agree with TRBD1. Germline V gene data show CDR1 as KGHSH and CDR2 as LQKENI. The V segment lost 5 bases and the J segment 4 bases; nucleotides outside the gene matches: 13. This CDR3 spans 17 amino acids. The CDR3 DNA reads TGTGCCAGCTCAGCATTTCCCGGGACAGCAACCACCGGGGAGCTGTTTTTT. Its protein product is CASSAFPGTATTGELFF.

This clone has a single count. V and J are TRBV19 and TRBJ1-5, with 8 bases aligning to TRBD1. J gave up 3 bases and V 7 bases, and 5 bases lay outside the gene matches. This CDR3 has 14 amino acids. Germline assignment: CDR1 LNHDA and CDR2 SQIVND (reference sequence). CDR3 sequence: CASITTGDNQPQHF. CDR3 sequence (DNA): TGTGCCAGTATTACGACAGGGGACAATCAGCCCCAGCATTTT.

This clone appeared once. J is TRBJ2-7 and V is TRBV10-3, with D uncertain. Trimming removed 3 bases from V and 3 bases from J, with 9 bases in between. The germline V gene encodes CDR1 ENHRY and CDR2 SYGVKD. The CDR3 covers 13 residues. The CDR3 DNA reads TGTGCCATCAGTGAAACCGGGTTCTACGAGCAGTACTTC. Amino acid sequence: CAISETGFYEQYF.

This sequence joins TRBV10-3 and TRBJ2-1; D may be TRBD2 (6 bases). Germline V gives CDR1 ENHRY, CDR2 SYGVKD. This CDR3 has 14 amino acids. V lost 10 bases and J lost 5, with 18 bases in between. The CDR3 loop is CATQAAGPNNEQFF. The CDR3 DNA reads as TGTGCCACGCAAGCGGCGGGACCGAACAATGAGCAGTTCTTC.

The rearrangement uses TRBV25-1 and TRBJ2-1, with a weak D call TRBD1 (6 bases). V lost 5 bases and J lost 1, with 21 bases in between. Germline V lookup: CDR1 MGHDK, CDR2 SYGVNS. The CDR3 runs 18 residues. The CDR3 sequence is CASSTARTGIRSYNEQFF. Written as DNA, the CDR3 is TGTGCCAGCAGTACCGCGAGAACAGGGATTAGGTCCTACAATGAGCAGTTCTTC. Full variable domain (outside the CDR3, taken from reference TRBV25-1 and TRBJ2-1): EADIYQTPRYLVIGTGKKITLECSQTMGHDKMYWYQQDPGMELHLIHYSYGVNSTEKGDLSSESTVSRIRTEHFPLTLESARPSHTSQYLCASSTARTGIRSYNEQFFGPGTRLTVL.

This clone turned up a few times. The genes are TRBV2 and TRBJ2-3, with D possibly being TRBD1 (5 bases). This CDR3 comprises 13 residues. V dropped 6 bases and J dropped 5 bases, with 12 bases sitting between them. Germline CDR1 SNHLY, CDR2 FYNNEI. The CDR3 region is CASSFQTVDTQYF. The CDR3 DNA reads TGTGCCAGCAGCTTTCAGACAGTAGATACGCAGTATTTT.

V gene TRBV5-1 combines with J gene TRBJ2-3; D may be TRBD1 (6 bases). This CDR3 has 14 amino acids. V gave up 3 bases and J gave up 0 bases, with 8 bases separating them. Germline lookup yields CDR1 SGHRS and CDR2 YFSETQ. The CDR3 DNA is TGCGCCAGCAGCTGGACAGCTAGCACAGATACGCAGTATTTT. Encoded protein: CASSWTASTDTQYF.